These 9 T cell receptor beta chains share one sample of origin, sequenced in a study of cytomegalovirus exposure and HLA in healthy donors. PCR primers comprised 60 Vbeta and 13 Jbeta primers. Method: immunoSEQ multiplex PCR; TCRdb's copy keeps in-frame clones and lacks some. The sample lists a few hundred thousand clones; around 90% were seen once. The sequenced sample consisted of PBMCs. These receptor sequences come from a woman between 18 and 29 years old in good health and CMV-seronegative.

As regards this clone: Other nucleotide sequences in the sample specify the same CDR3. CDR3 DNA sequence: TGTGCCAGCAGCTTAGGGGCAGTCTACAATGAGCAGTTCTTC. It encodes CASSLGAVYNEQFF. The chain couples TRBV7-2 to TRBJ2-1, with D unclear. With 1 base removed from V and 3 bases from J, the gap between germline ends came to 7 bases. The germline gives CDR1 SGHTA, CDR2 FQGNSA. CDR3 length: 14 residues.

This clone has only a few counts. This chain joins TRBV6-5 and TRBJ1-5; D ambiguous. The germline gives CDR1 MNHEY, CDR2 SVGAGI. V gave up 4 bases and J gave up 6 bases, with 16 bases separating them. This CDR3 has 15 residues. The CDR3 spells CASSSDRRFSQPQHF. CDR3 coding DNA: TGTGCCAGCAGTTCCGACCGGAGGTTCTCTCAGCCCCAGCATTTT.

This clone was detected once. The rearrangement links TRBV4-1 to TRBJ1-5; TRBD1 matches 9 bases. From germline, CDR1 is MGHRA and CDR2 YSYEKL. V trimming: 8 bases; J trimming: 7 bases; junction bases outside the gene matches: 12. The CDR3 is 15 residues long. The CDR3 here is CASAASTGGGQPQHF. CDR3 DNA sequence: TGCGCCAGCGCTGCTTCGACAGGGGGTGGACAGCCCCAGCATTTT.

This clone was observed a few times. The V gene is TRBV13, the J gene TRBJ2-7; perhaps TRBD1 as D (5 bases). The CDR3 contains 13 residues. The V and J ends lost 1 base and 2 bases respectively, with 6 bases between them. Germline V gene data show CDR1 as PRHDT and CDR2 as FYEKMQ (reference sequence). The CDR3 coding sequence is TGTGCCAGCAGCTTAGAACAGGCCTACGAGCAGTACTTC. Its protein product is CASSLEQAYEQYF.

CDR3 in DNA: TGTGCCAGCAGCTTTGGGTTGGGGGGGATAACCTACGAGCAGTACTTC. Protein: CASSFGLGGITYEQYF. This chain connects TRBV11-2 to TRBJ2-7; TRBD2 agrees at 7 bases. The V and J ends lost 3 bases and 2 bases, in that order; junction bases with no gene match: 10. Germline V gene lookup returns CDR1 SGHAT and CDR2 FQNNGV. This CDR3 comprises 16 residues.

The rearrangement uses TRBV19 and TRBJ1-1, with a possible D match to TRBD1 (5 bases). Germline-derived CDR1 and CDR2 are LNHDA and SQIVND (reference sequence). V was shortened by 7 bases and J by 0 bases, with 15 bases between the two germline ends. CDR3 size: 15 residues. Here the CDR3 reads CASMMGPSMNTEAFF. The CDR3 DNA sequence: TGTGCCAGTATGATGGGGCCTTCAATGAACACTGAAGCTTTCTTT. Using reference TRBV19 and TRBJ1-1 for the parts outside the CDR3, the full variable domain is DGGITQSPKYLFRKEGQNVTLSCEQNLNHDAMYWYRQDPGQGLRLIYYSQIVNDFQKGDIAEGYSVSREKKESFPLTVTSAQKNPTAFYLCASMMGPSMNTEAFFGQGTRLTVV.

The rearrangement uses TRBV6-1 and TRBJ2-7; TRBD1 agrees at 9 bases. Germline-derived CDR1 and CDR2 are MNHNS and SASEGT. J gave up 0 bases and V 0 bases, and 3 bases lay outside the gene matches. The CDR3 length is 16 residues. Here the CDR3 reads CASSEAHRGPSYEQYF. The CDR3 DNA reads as TGTGCCAGCAGTGAAGCACACAGGGGGCCCTCCTACGAGCAGTACTTC.

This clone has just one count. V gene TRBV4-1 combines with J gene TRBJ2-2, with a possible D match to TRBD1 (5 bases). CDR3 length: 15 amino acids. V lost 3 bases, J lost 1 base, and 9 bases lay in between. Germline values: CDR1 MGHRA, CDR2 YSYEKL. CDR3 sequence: CASSQGRGNTGELFF. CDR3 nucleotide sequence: TGCGCCAGCAGCCAGGGAAGGGGGAACACCGGGGAGCTGTTTTTT.

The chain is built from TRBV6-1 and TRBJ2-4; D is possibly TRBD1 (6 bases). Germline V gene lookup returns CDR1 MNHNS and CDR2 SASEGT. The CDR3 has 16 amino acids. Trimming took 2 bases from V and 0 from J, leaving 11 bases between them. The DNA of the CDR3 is TGTGCCAGCAGTGAAAGGCAGGGGCTAGCCAAAAACATTCAGTACTTC. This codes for CASSERQGLAKNIQYF.